The T cell receptor beta chain under discussion was sequenced for a study of patients and donors after allogeneic stem cell transplantation. Each CDR3 protein is one row after TCRdb ran MiXCR on the RT-PCR reads. The table shows fewer than 500,000 distinct CDR3 sequences, with 15% to 20% occurring only once. Germline loops: CDR1 SNHLY, CDR2 FYNNEI. Trimming cost V 3 bases and J 0 bases, with 6 bases left between them. The CDR3 covers 15 residues. This clonotype was observed a handful of times. The rearrangement links TRBV2 to TRBJ2-6; no definite D call. Material for sequencing was blood, either unsorted or a sorted T cell fraction (not recorded which). The TCR sequence derives from a human donor who was either an allogeneic HSCT recipient or a stem cell or donor lymphocyte infusion donor (not recorded which). It is not recorded whose cells these are; they may come from a transplant donor. This CDR3 reads CASSDARSGANVLTF. The CDR3 DNA reads TGTGCCAGCAGTGACGCCCGCTCTGGGGCCAACGTCCTGACTTTC.